These T cell receptor beta chains were read from a single sample in a study of blood T cell repertoires in COVID-19. The data were produced by immunoSEQ multiplex PCR, yet TCRdb's version contains in-frame clones alone and is incomplete. The sample holds a few hundred thousand clones; about 92% are singletons and the top ten take about a fifth. Sequences were obtained from PBMCs or T cells enriched from blood (not recorded which). The source of these receptors is a young woman who had recovered from COVID-19. CDR3s include the opening cysteine and the closing phenylalanine or tryptophan. Each record gives: V gene, D gene, J gene, clone size, CDR3 DNA, CDR3 protein. A D gene is named only where the DNA matches it firmly. A row's size may be missing; if present it is once, few, many or a size class.

V gene: TRBV19
D gene: NA
J gene: TRBJ2-1
clone size: NA
CDR3 DNA: TGTGCCAGTAGTATTGGCGGAAGGAGCTCCTACAATGAGCAGTTCTTC
CDR3 protein: CASSIGGRSSYNEQFF

V gene: TRBV7-3
D gene: TRBD2
J gene: TRBJ2-3
clone size: NA
CDR3 DNA: TGTGCCAGCAGCTTGGGCGGGGGTGGCGTGGATACGCAGTATTTT
CDR3 protein: CASSLGGGGVDTQYF

V gene: TRBV5-1
D gene: TRBD2
J gene: TRBJ2-2
clone size: NA
CDR3 DNA: TGCGCCAGCAGCTTGAGTACGGGAGGGCCAAAAATGGCCGGGGAGCTGTTTTTT
CDR3 protein: CASSLSTGGPKMAGELFF

V gene: TRBV2
D gene: NA
J gene: TRBJ1-1
clone size: NA
CDR3 DNA: TGTGCCAGCAGATCGACAGGAACTGAAGCTTTCTTT
CDR3 protein: CASRSTGTEAFF

V gene: TRBV12-3/TRBV12-4
D gene: NA
J gene: TRBJ1-5
clone size: NA
CDR3 DNA: TGTGCCAGCAGTTTGGGGCAGAATCAGCCCCAGCATTTT
CDR3 protein: CASSLGQNQPQHF

V gene: TRBV19
D gene: NA
J gene: TRBJ1-1
clone size: NA
CDR3 DNA: TGTGCCAGCACGACCGGGACAAGGTCCGGCACTGAAGCTTTCTTT
CDR3 protein: CASTTGTRSGTEAFF

V gene: TRBV6-2/TRBV6-3
D gene: NA
J gene: TRBJ1-5
clone size: NA
CDR3 DNA: TGTGCCAGCAGTTACACAGGGATGGGCAATCAGCCCCAGCATTTT
CDR3 protein: CASSYTGMGNQPQHF

V gene: TRBV6-2/TRBV6-3
D gene: NA
J gene: TRBJ2-7
clone size: NA
CDR3 DNA: TGTGCCAGCAGTTACCCCTACTACGAGCAGTACTTC
CDR3 protein: CASSYPYYEQYF

V gene: TRBV19
D gene: NA
J gene: TRBJ1-5
clone size: NA
CDR3 DNA: TGTGCCAGTAGTATAACAGGCTTTCAGCCCCAGCATTTT
CDR3 protein: CASSITGFQPQHF

V gene: TRBV28
D gene: NA
J gene: TRBJ1-2
clone size: few
CDR3 DNA: TGTGCCAGCAGTTTATCACTGGACTATGGCTACACCTTC
CDR3 protein: CASSLSLDYGYTF

V gene: TRBV27
D gene: TRBD1
J gene: TRBJ2-7
clone size: NA
CDR3 DNA: TGTGCCAGCAGTGCCCTCAACAGGGGATTAAGCTACGAGCAGTACTTC
CDR3 protein: CASSALNRGLSYEQYF

V gene: TRBV27
D gene: NA
J gene: TRBJ2-2
clone size: NA
CDR3 DNA: TGTGCCAGCAGTTTAACTAGTACCGGGGAGCTGTTTTTT
CDR3 protein: CASSLTSTGELFF

V gene: TRBV10-3
D gene: TRBD1
J gene: TRBJ1-1
clone size: NA
CDR3 DNA: TGTGCCATCAGCGGACAGGCCCCTGTTGAAGCTTTCTTT
CDR3 protein: CAISGQAPVEAFF

V gene: TRBV27
D gene: NA
J gene: TRBJ2-2
clone size: NA
CDR3 DNA: TGTGCCAGCAGTTTATACTCGGGCGGGGAGCTGTTTTTT
CDR3 protein: CASSLYSGGELFF

V gene: TRBV30
D gene: TRBD1
J gene: TRBJ1-2
clone size: NA
CDR3 DNA: TGTGCCTGGACCCCTGGACAGGGAGTGACTGGCTACACCTTC
CDR3 protein: CAWTPGQGVTGYTF

V gene: TRBV28
D gene: NA
J gene: TRBJ1-3
clone size: NA
CDR3 DNA: TGTGCCAGCAGTGGGGGGTTCTATAGAAACACCATATATTTT
CDR3 protein: CASSGGFYRNTIYF

V gene: TRBV27
D gene: NA
J gene: TRBJ1-1
clone size: NA
CDR3 DNA: TGTGCCAGCAGTTTAGTAGCCCTGACTGAAGCTTTCTTT
CDR3 protein: CASSLVALTEAFF

V gene: TRBV5-6
D gene: NA
J gene: TRBJ2-5
clone size: once
CDR3 DNA: TGTGCCAGCAGCCTCTACAGGGACCAAGAGACCCAGTACTTC
CDR3 protein: CASSLYRDQETQYF

V gene: TRBV4-1
D gene: TRBD2
J gene: TRBJ2-2
clone size: NA
CDR3 DNA: TGCGCCAGCCGGACTAGCGGGAGCACCGGGGAGCTGTTTTTT
CDR3 protein: CASRTSGSTGELFF

V gene: TRBV5-1
D gene: NA
J gene: TRBJ1-2
clone size: NA
CDR3 DNA: TGCGCCAGCAGCTTCACAGATGAAAACTATGGCTACACCTTC
CDR3 protein: CASSFTDENYGYTF

V gene: TRBV28
D gene: TRBD1
J gene: TRBJ1-1
clone size: NA
CDR3 DNA: TGTGCCAGCAGCGCGACAGGGGAGGAGGCCACTGAAGCTTTCTTT
CDR3 protein: CASSATGEEATEAFF

V gene: TRBV3-1/TRBV3-2
D gene: TRBD2
J gene: TRBJ2-5
clone size: NA
CDR3 DNA: TGTGCCAGCAGCCTGCGGGGGGGCGAGACCCAGTACTTC
CDR3 protein: CASSLRGGETQYF

V gene: TRBV4-1
D gene: TRBD2
J gene: TRBJ2-1
clone size: NA
CDR3 DNA: TGCGCCAGCAGCCAAAGCGGGGGACTCTACAATGAGCAGTTCTTC
CDR3 protein: CASSQSGGLYNEQFF

V gene: TRBV7-9
D gene: NA
J gene: TRBJ2-7
clone size: NA
CDR3 DNA: TGTGCCAGCAGCTTACCAAGCGAGTTTCCTTACTTC
CDR3 protein: CASSLPSEFPYF

V gene: TRBV5-1
D gene: NA
J gene: TRBJ1-3
clone size: NA
CDR3 DNA: TGCGCCACCTCGAGTGGGGCAGGCGGAAACACCATATATTTT
CDR3 protein: CATSSGAGGNTIYF

V gene: TRBV30
D gene: NA
J gene: TRBJ1-6
clone size: once
CDR3 DNA: TGTGCCTGGAGTGTAATCCGGTTTGGTTCACCCCTCCACTTT
CDR3 protein: CAWSVIRFGSPLHF

V gene: TRBV7-2
D gene: TRBD2
J gene: TRBJ2-3
clone size: NA
CDR3 DNA: TGTGCCAGCAGCTTGGGAGCGGGGATGGGAGATACGCAGTATTTT
CDR3 protein: CASSLGAGMGDTQYF

V gene: TRBV6-2/TRBV6-3
D gene: TRBD1
J gene: TRBJ1-2
clone size: NA
CDR3 DNA: TGTGCCAGCAGTCCCGGGACAGGGGGCTTCTACACCTTC
CDR3 protein: CASSPGTGGFYTF

V gene: TRBV7-9
D gene: TRBD2
J gene: TRBJ2-3
clone size: NA
CDR3 DNA: TGTGCCAGCAGCCCCCAACTTCTAGCGGGGGCTTGGGGTACGCAGTATTTT
CDR3 protein: CASSPQLLAGAWGTQYF

V gene: TRBV5-8
D gene: NA
J gene: TRBJ2-1
clone size: NA
CDR3 DNA: TGTGCCAGCAGCTTGGGGGGGGTCAATGAGCAGTTCTTC
CDR3 protein: CASSLGGVNEQFF

V gene: TRBV5-4
D gene: TRBD1
J gene: TRBJ1-1
clone size: NA
CDR3 DNA: TGTGCCAGCAGCTTTTCAGGGGGTGGCACTGAAGCTTTCTTT
CDR3 protein: CASSFSGGGTEAFF

V gene: TRBV18
D gene: TRBD1
J gene: TRBJ1-3
clone size: NA
CDR3 DNA: TGTGCCAGCTCAGCAACAGGGGTCGGAAACACCATATATTTT
CDR3 protein: CASSATGVGNTIYF

V gene: TRBV6-1
D gene: NA
J gene: TRBJ1-3
clone size: NA
CDR3 DNA: TGTGCCAGCAGTGAGCGGGGCCAGGGTGGAGGAAACACCATATATTTT
CDR3 protein: CASSERGQGGGNTIYF

V gene: TRBV4-2
D gene: NA
J gene: TRBJ2-3
clone size: NA
CDR3 DNA: TGTGCCAGCAGCCAAGACAGGTCTACAGATACGCAGTATTTT
CDR3 protein: CASSQDRSTDTQYF

V gene: TRBV5-1
D gene: TRBD1
J gene: TRBJ2-2
clone size: NA
CDR3 DNA: TGCGCCAGCAGCACTCCCGGACAGGGGTCTACCACCGGGGAGCTGTTTTTT
CDR3 protein: CASSTPGQGSTTGELFF

V gene: TRBV19
D gene: TRBD1
J gene: TRBJ1-3
clone size: few
CDR3 DNA: TGTGCCAGTACCGTTACGACAGGGTCTGGAAACACCATATATTTT
CDR3 protein: CASTVTTGSGNTIYF

V gene: TRBV7-3
D gene: NA
J gene: TRBJ2-1
clone size: NA
CDR3 DNA: TGTGCCAGCAGCTCTAGACTATCCCCGGGCTCCTACAATGAGCAGTTCTTC
CDR3 protein: CASSSRLSPGSYNEQFF

V gene: TRBV7-2
D gene: TRBD2
J gene: TRBJ2-2
clone size: few
CDR3 DNA: TGTGCCAGCAGCCCCGGGACTAGCGGGGGGAGGGAGCTGTTTTTT
CDR3 protein: CASSPGTSGGRELFF

V gene: TRBV7-2
D gene: NA
J gene: TRBJ1-4
clone size: NA
CDR3 DNA: TGTGCCAGCAGCTTACCCCGACGGGAGGTTGAACTTAGGGAAAAACTGTTTTTT
CDR3 protein: CASSLPRREVELREKLFF

V gene: TRBV27
D gene: NA
J gene: TRBJ1-6
clone size: NA
CDR3 DNA: TGTGCCAGCAGTCCCACTAATAATTCACCCCTCCACTTT
CDR3 protein: CASSPTNNSPLHF

V gene: TRBV19
D gene: NA
J gene: TRBJ2-3
clone size: NA
CDR3 DNA: TGTGCCAGTAGTATAGAGGGAGCAGATACGCAGTATTTT
CDR3 protein: CASSIEGADTQYF

V gene: TRBV7-3
D gene: NA
J gene: TRBJ2-2
clone size: NA
CDR3 DNA: TGTGCCAGCAGTTCCCGGACAACCAACACCGGGGAGCTGTTTTTT
CDR3 protein: CASSSRTTNTGELFF

V gene: TRBV3-1/TRBV3-2
D gene: TRBD1
J gene: TRBJ1-2
clone size: NA
CDR3 DNA: TGTGCCAGCAGCACCCTCGGACGACAGGGGGCTCCCGGTGGCTACACCTTC
CDR3 protein: CASSTLGRQGAPGGYTF

V gene: TRBV19
D gene: TRBD1
J gene: TRBJ1-5
clone size: NA
CDR3 DNA: TGTGCCACACGAACTACAGGGGGAAATAGCAATCAGCCCCAGCATTTT
CDR3 protein: CATRTTGGNSNQPQHF

V gene: TRBV28
D gene: TRBD1
J gene: TRBJ1-2
clone size: NA
CDR3 DNA: TGTGCCAGCAGTAGACAGGGCTATGGCTACACCTTC
CDR3 protein: CASSRQGYGYTF

V gene: TRBV28
D gene: TRBD1
J gene: TRBJ1-4
clone size: NA
CDR3 DNA: TGTGCCAGCTCCTCCGGGACAGCCAATGAAAAACTGTTTTTT
CDR3 protein: CASSSGTANEKLFF

V gene: TRBV11-3
D gene: NA
J gene: TRBJ2-3
clone size: NA
CDR3 DNA: TGTGCCAGCAGCCCCCACTCAGATACGCAGTATTTT
CDR3 protein: CASSPHSDTQYF